Below are 3 T cell receptor beta chains sequenced from a single sample in a study of blood T cell repertoires in COVID-19. TCRdb's table, derived via immunoSEQ multiplex PCR, lists solely in-frame clones and lacks some. The sample holds 140,000 to 150,000 clones, more than 70% seen once. Sequencing input: peripheral blood. Receptors were obtained from a woman aged 45 to 65 with acute or convalescent COVID-19.

The chain has TRBV18 and TRBJ1-4; tentatively, D is TRBD1 (6 bases). The CDR3 totals 15 residues. The germline V gene encodes CDR1 KGHSH and CDR2 LQKENI. Trimming shortened V by 5 bases and J by 4 bases, and 14 bases separated the two germline ends. CDR3 amino acids: CASSTLAGDNEKLFF. DNA for the CDR3: TGTGCCAGCTCAACGCTGGCAGGGGATAATGAAAAACTGTTTTTT.

V gene TRBV19 combines with J gene TRBJ1-1; the D is unclear. With 5 bases removed from V and 3 bases from J, the gap between germline ends came to 22 bases. This CDR3 is built from 17 residues. From germline, CDR1 is LNHDA and CDR2 SQIVND (reference sequence). The CDR3 here is CASSWSGMGFTYTEAFF. In DNA, the CDR3 is TGTGCCAGTAGTTGGTCCGGGATGGGGTTTACGTACACTGAAGCTTTCTTT.

The chain joins TRBV7-2 to TRBJ1-2; D unresolved. The CDR3 is 13 residues long. Trimming left V 1 base short and J 4 bases short, with 7 bases between. CDR1 and CDR2 from the germline V gene are SGHTA and FQGNSA. CDR3 in DNA: TGTGCCAGCAGCTTAGGGAGGATCTATGGCTACACCTTC. As protein: CASSLGRIYGYTF.